Following are 26 T cell receptor beta chains from one sample sequenced in a study of T cell responses to AZD1222 COVID-19 vaccine. The method was immunoSEQ multiplex PCR; TCRdb's version includes in-frame clones alone and lacks a portion of them. The data hold 150,000 to 160,000 clones, with less than 90% observed a single time. Sequencing was performed on peripheral blood, taken on day 0 of MenACWY control vaccination. These receptors were obtained from an adult in good health.

The gene calls are TRBV29-1 and TRBJ1-1; tentative D call: TRBD1 (5 bases). CDR3 length: 15 amino acids. CDR1 is SQVTM and CDR2 is ANQGSEA in the germline V gene. The V end lost 4 bases, the J end lost 11 bases, and 26 bases lay between the germline ends. CDR3 in amino acids: CSVGWGGSRLRRAFF. CDR3 nucleotides: TGCAGCGTTGGGTGGGGCGGCAGCCGTTTAAGAAGGGCTTTCTTT.

This chain links TRBV11-2 with TRBJ2-7; D is undetermined. Germline V CDR1 and CDR2: SGHAT, FQNNGV. Trimming stripped 2 bases from V and 3 bases from J, with 11 bases between. The CDR3 is 14 residues long. Written as DNA, the CDR3 is TGTGCCAGCAGCTTACAGCGCCGAGACTACGAGCAGTACGTC. It is translated as CASSLQRRDYEQYV.

This rearrangement joins TRBV28 to TRBJ2-5; 12 positions agree with TRBD1. With 6 bases clipped from V and 7 bases from J, the junction kept 9 bases outside the gene matches. Germline V CDR1 and CDR2: MDHEN, SYDVKM. The CDR3 contains 15 residues. In nucleotides, the CDR3 is TGTGCCAGCAGATCACCGGGACAGGGGGCAGGGACCCAGTACTTC. This gives the protein CASRSPGQGAGTQYF.

The chain has TRBV29-1 and TRBJ2-7, with 9 bases fitting TRBD1. V was pared by 7 bases and J by 2 bases, with 9 bases of the junction left unmatched. Germline V CDR1 and CDR2: SQVTM, ANQGSEA. The CDR3 runs 14 residues. The CDR3 reads CSARQGGRPYEQYF. The CDR3 DNA is TGCAGCGCCCGACAGGGGGGGAGGCCCTACGAGCAGTACTTC.

DNA of the CDR3: TGTGCCAGCAGCCGGACAGGGAGGGATTCACCCCTCCACTTT. Amino acids: CASSRTGRDSPLHF. The chain combines TRBV6-5 with TRBJ1-6; TRBD1 aligns across 8 bases. The CDR3 length is 14 residues. The germline gives CDR1 MNHEY, CDR2 SVGAGI. The ends lost 6 bases at V and 8 bases at J; junction bases unmatched: 6.

The rearrangement links TRBV4-1 to TRBJ2-3; D gene ambiguous. CDR1 is MGHRA, CDR2 YSYEKL, per germline. The V and J ends lost 1 base and 4 bases respectively, with 18 bases between them. The CDR3 spans 17 residues. In DNA, the CDR3 is TGCGCCAGCAGCCAAGTAGGTAACGGGCATATGGCAGATACGCAGTATTTT. Translated: CASSQVGNGHMADTQYF.

V and J are TRBV7-9 and TRBJ1-3; D gene ambiguous. Looked up from germline, CDR1 is SEHNR and CDR2 is FQNEAQ (reference sequence). The CDR3 runs 14 residues. V lost 5 bases, J lost 2 bases, and 10 bases lay in between. CDR3 amino acids: CASSPQAPGNTIYF. The CDR3 DNA follows: TGTGCCAGCAGCCCCCAGGCCCCTGGAAACACCATATATTTT. Complete variable domain (other parts from reference TRBV7-9 and TRBJ1-3): DTGVSQNPRHKITKRGQNVTFRCDPISEHNRLYWYRQTLGQGPEFLTYFQNEAQLEKSRLLSDRFSAERPKGSFSTLEIQRTEQGDSAMYLCASSPQAPGNTIYFGEGSWLTVV.

The chain recombines TRBV3-1 (or the pseudogene TRBV3-2) with TRBJ2-7; no reliable D call. Germline lookup yields CDR1 LGHDT and CDR2 YNNKEL (reference sequence). V was pared by 0 bases and J by 1 base, with 7 bases between. This CDR3 comprises 14 residues. DNA of the CDR3: TGTGCCAGCAGCCAAGACTACCTTTCCTACGAGCAGTACGTC. Translated, it gives CASSQDYLSYEQYV.

CDR3 nucleotides: TGTGCCAGCAGCCCGATGACGGGGATGAACACTGAAGCTTTCTTT. This gives the protein CASSPMTGMNTEAFF. This rearrangement joins TRBV7-6 to TRBJ1-1; no clear D gene. Germline assignment: CDR1 SGHVS and CDR2 FNYEAQ. The V end was cut by 5 bases, the J end by 0 bases, with 13 bases between. This CDR3 region has 15 residues.

The chain combines TRBV27 with TRBJ2-1; 10 bases are a match to TRBD2. This CDR3 has 15 residues. V dropped 2 bases and J dropped 11; count of bases not matched to a gene: 9. Per the germline V gene, CDR1 is MNHEY and CDR2 is SMNVEV (reference sequence). The CDR3 DNA reads TGTGCCAGCAGTTTACTAGCGGGAGAAGGGTGGAAGCAGTTCTTC. This sequence encodes CASSLLAGEGWKQFF.

The chain employs TRBV7-9 and TRBJ2-2; 9 nucleotides line up with TRBD1. The germline gives CDR1 SEHNR, CDR2 FQNEAQ (reference sequence). V lost 2 bases and J lost 6; bases outside the gene matches: 13. CDR3 length: 18 residues. The CDR3 DNA is TGTGCCAGCAGCTTATCCGTGGGCGGACAGGGGTGTTCCGGGGAGCTGTTTTTT. Residues: CASSLSVGGQGCSGELFF.

This clone was detected once. The chain employs TRBV4-2 and TRBJ1-2; D is unresolved. Between the trimmed V and J ends, which lost 3 bases and 5 bases, there was a span of 16 bases. From germline, CDR1 is LGHNA and CDR2 YNFKEQ. This CDR3 has 15 residues. The CDR3 reads CASSHRPSGVYGYTF. DNA for the CDR3: TGTGCCAGCAGCCACCGACCCTCTGGGGTGTATGGCTACACCTTC.

The chain uses TRBV21-1 and TRBJ2-4. TRBV21-1 represents a pseudogene. The length of the CDR3 is 16 residues. For the CDR3, the DNA is TGTGCCAGCCAGAGGAGAAGGGCCCTAGCCAAAAACATTCAGTACTTC. It specifies CASQRRRALAKNIQYF.

V gene TRBV6-5 combines with J gene TRBJ1-5; 7 bases fit TRBD1. V was clipped by 0 bases and J by 1 base; unmatched bases: 3. CDR3 length: 16 amino acids. Looked up from germline, CDR1 is MNHEY and CDR2 is SVGAGI. This CDR3 reads CASSYSAGGSNQPQHF. In DNA, the CDR3 is TGTGCCAGCAGTTACTCGGCAGGGGGGAGCAATCAGCCCCAGCATTTT.

The chain uses TRBV10-1 and TRBJ2-7; D unresolved. The V and J ends lost 7 bases and 0 bases respectively, with 19 bases between them. The CDR3 consists of 16 residues. CDR1 and CDR2 (germline): WNHNN, SYGVQD (reference sequence). DNA of the CDR3: TGCGCCAGCACCAGCTGTAGGCTCTATTCCTCCTACGAGCAGTACGTC. It codes for CASTSCRLYSSYEQYV.

This clone was picked up a small number of times. This rearrangement joins TRBV9 to TRBJ1-4, with 10 bases lining up with TRBD1. The V gene's germline CDR1 is SGDLS and CDR2 YYNGEE. Trimming cost V 0 bases and J 8 bases; bases outside gene matches: 4. The CDR3 sequence is 15 residues long. DNA for the CDR3: TGTGCCAGCAGCGTAGGGACAGGGGGGAAGGAAAAACTGTTTTTT. This translates into CASSVGTGGKEKLFF.

This clone has a single count. This chain joins TRBV19 and TRBJ2-3; 8 nucleotides line up with TRBD2. The V segment lost 3 bases and the J segment 7 bases; nucleotides outside the gene matches: 9. In germline, CDR1 is LNHDA, CDR2 SQIVND (reference sequence). The CDR3 loop spans 15 amino acids. CDR3 residues: CASSIDGGALNTQYF. The CDR3 nucleotides read TGTGCCAGTAGTATCGACGGGGGGGCCCTAAATACGCAGTATTTT.

The rearrangement uses TRBV7-9 and TRBJ2-5; the D gene is possibly TRBD1 (5 bases). This CDR3 contains 16 residues. Trimming pared 1 base from V and 0 bases from J, leaving 12 bases between. In germline, CDR1 is SEHNR, CDR2 FQNEAQ (reference sequence). Here the CDR3 DNA reads TGTGCCAGCAGCTTAGGTAGACAGCTGTACCAAGAGACCCAGTACTTC. It encodes CASSLGRQLYQETQYF.

V and J are TRBV19 and TRBJ1-5, with D possibly matching TRBD1 (6 bases). Germline V lookup: CDR1 LNHDA, CDR2 SQIVND (reference sequence). Trimming cost V 4 bases and J 5 bases, with 12 bases left between them. This CDR3 comprises 14 residues. The CDR3, as DNA: TGTGCCAGTAGTACCAGGGGAATGGATCAGCCCCAGCATTTT. Its translation: CASSTRGMDQPQHF. The variable domain in full, with the rest retrieved from reference TRBV19 and TRBJ1-5, is DGGITQSPKYLFRKEGQNVTLSCEQNLNHDAMYWYRQDPGQGLRLIYYSQIVNDFQKGDIAEGYSVSREKKESFPLTVTSAQKNPTAFYLCASSTRGMDQPQHFGDGTRLSIL.

This clone was seen a single time. As DNA, the CDR3 is TGTGCCAGCAGCGTAGACCCGAGGGTGGCTGAAGCTTTCTTT. Translating it yields CASSVDPRVAEAFF. The V gene is TRBV9, the J gene TRBJ1-1; D unresolved. The germline gives CDR1 SGDLS, CDR2 YYNGEE. The V end lost 0 bases, the J end lost 6 bases, and 12 bases lay between the germline ends. This CDR3 has 14 residues. Full variable domain (rest looked up from reference TRBV9 and TRBJ1-1): DSGVTQTPKHLITATGQRVTLRCSPRSGDLSVYWYQQSLDQGLQFLIQYYNGEERAKGNILERFSAQQFPDLHSELNLSSLELGDSALYFCASSVDPRVAEAFFGQGTRLTVV.

This chain's CDR3 is CASGTGGVDNEQFF. CDR3 nucleotides: TGTGCCAGCGGCACAGGGGGGGTGGACAATGAGCAGTTCTTC. The chain couples TRBV9 to TRBJ2-1, with D maybe TRBD1 (8 bases). Germline lookup yields CDR1 SGDLS and CDR2 YYNGEE. This CDR3 has 14 residues. V was clipped by 7 bases and J by 5 bases, with 16 bases between them. The full variable domain, rest sourced from reference TRBV9 and TRBJ2-1, is DSGVTQTPKHLITATGQRVTLRCSPRSGDLSVYWYQQSLDQGLQFLIQYYNGEERAKGNILERFSAQQFPDLHSELNLSSLELGDSALYFCASGTGGVDNEQFFGPGTRLTVL.

This clone appeared a single time. This chain uses TRBV7-2 with TRBJ2-1, with D hard to call. Germline V gene data show CDR1 as SGHTA and CDR2 as FQGNSA. Trimming pared 5 bases from V and 0 bases from J, leaving 11 bases between. This CDR3 is built from 15 residues. CDR3 sequence reads: CASSLEASSYNEQFF. DNA for the CDR3: TGTGCCAGCAGCCTAGAAGCTAGCTCCTACAATGAGCAGTTCTTC.

The chain joins TRBV5-4 to TRBJ2-3; 11 nucleotides align to TRBD2. The CDR3 is 16 amino acids. CDR1 is SGHNT, CDR2 YYREEE, per germline (reference sequence). J was trimmed by 0 bases and V by 4 bases; bases with no gene match: 4. Written as DNA, the CDR3 is TGTGCCAGCAGCAAGGGGACTAGCGGAAGCACAGATACGCAGTATTTT. Its protein is CASSKGTSGSTDTQYF.

This chain connects TRBV6-6 to TRBJ1-2, with a tentative D call TRBD1 (6 bases). Germline CDR1 is MNHNY and CDR2 is SVGAGI (reference sequence). Trimming cost V 5 bases and J 8 bases, with 18 bases left between them. The CDR3 extends over 14 amino acids. CDR3 nucleotide sequence: TGTGCCAGCAGTACGGGGGCCCTCCCGACGGGCTACACCTTC. Residues: CASSTGALPTGYTF.

The V gene is TRBV6-4, the J gene TRBJ1-2; tentative D call: TRBD1 (5 bases). V was pared by 5 bases and J by 6 bases, with 16 bases between. In germline, CDR1 is MRHNA, CDR2 SNTAGT. The CDR3 contains 14 residues. The CDR3 DNA reads as TGTGCCAGCAGTCGTCAGGGAGGATTCAATGGCTACACCTTC. Translated, it gives CASSRQGGFNGYTF.

V gene TRBV11-2 combines with J gene TRBJ1-2; D call uncertain. The CDR3 sequence is 14 residues long. CDR1 and CDR2 from the germline V gene are SGHAT and FQNNGV. V shed 3 bases and J shed 4 bases, with 12 bases lying between them. CDR3 protein: CASSLGSHSYGYTF. Written as DNA, the CDR3 is TGTGCCAGCAGCTTGGGGTCACACAGCTATGGCTACACCTTC.